This T cell receptor beta chain was captured in a study of cytomegalovirus exposure and HLA in healthy donors. The length of the CDR3 is 18 residues. Germline CDR1 MGHRA, CDR2 YSYEKL. V gave up 1 base and J gave up 6 bases, with 21 bases separating them. The assay was immunoSEQ multiplex PCR, and TCRdb's table has in-frame clones only and misses some. The sample consists of 90,000 to 150,000 clones, 86% of them appearing once. Of note for this clone: Its antigen is not identified.

Study-wide findings and caveats: TCR beta chains numbering under 200 were designated cytomegalovirus-associated. Across donors, most TCRs were seen rarely, yet some public ones were widespread. There were a few CMV-associated chains whose specificity for CMV antigens was confirmed in vitro.

Sample: PBMCs. This receptor was taken from a man aged 18 to 30 in good health and CMV-seronegative. This sequence joins TRBV4-1 and TRBJ2-2; D gene ambiguous. The CDR3 reads CASSQVPPRSVHPGELFF. For the CDR3, the DNA is TGCGCCAGCAGCCAAGTACCTCCGCGGTCTGTCCATCCCGGGGAGCTGTTTTTT.